Following are 29 T cell receptor beta chains from one sample sequenced in a study of blood T cell repertoires in COVID-19. Produced via immunoSEQ multiplex PCR; TCRdb's table is partial and in-frame only. The repertoire has about 88,000 clones, over 80% of them found once; the top ten carry approximately 10%. Sequences were obtained from peripheral blood. The receptors stem from an elderly man with acute or convalescent COVID-19.

This rearrangement joins TRBV6-5 to TRBJ1-2; TRBD1 matches 7 bases. The CDR3 covers 14 residues. CDR1 and CDR2 from the germline V gene are MNHEY and SVGAGI. J was trimmed by 2 bases and V by 6 bases; bases with no gene match: 6. CDR3 amino acids: CASRPTGWNYGYTF. In DNA, the CDR3 is TGTGCCAGCAGGCCGACAGGGTGGAACTATGGCTACACCTTC.

This rearrangement joins TRBV7-2 to TRBJ2-5; 10 bases agree with TRBD1. V lost 5 bases to trimming and J lost 4 bases; unmatched junction nucleotides: 7. This CDR3 comprises 15 residues. Germline loops: CDR1 SGHTA, CDR2 FQGNSA. Here the CDR3 reads CASSAQTGGRETQYF. DNA of the CDR3: TGTGCCAGCAGCGCGCAGACAGGGGGCAGAGAGACCCAGTACTTC.

The V gene is TRBV11-3, the J gene TRBJ2-3; 7 bases map to TRBD2. CDR3 size: 16 residues. With V trimmed by 1 base and J by 2 bases, 6 bases remained unmatched. The germline gives CDR1 SGHNT, CDR2 YENEEA. The CDR3 sequence: CASSLGAGGTTDTQYF. CDR3 nucleotides: TGTGCCAGCAGCTTAGGTGCCGGGGGGACCACAGATACGCAGTATTTT.

CDR3 coding DNA: TGTGCCAGTAGCTCCCAGGGGGGCAACACTGAAGCTTTCTTT. Its translation: CASSSQGGNTEAFF. The chain joins TRBV19 to TRBJ1-1; TRBD1 matches at 7 bases. CDR3 length equals 14 residues. The V gene's germline CDR1 is LNHDA and CDR2 SQIVND (reference sequence). With 6 bases clipped from V and 2 bases from J, the junction kept 6 bases outside the gene matches.

The chain uses TRBV2 and TRBJ2-3; D possibly corresponds to TRBD1 (5 bases). Trimming cost V 5 bases and J 0 bases, with 9 bases left between them. Germline values: CDR1 SNHLY, CDR2 FYNNEI. This CDR3 has 14 amino acids. The CDR3 loop reads CASSPRQSTDTQYF. CDR3 nucleotide sequence: TGTGCCAGCAGTCCCCGACAGAGCACAGATACGCAGTATTTT.

The J gene is TRBJ1-4, the V gene TRBV25-1, with TRBD1 matching over 11 bases. Germline V gene data show CDR1 as MGHDK and CDR2 as SYGVNS. CDR3 length: 18 residues. V dropped 5 bases and J dropped 1; count of bases not matched to a gene: 9. CDR3 sequence: CASSRGQGVIGTNEKLFF. In DNA, the CDR3 is TGTGCCAGCAGTAGGGGACAGGGGGTGATCGGAACTAATGAAAAACTGTTTTTT. The full variable domain, completed using reference TRBV25-1 and TRBJ1-4, is EADIYQTPRYLVIGTGKKITLECSQTMGHDKMYWYQQDPGMELHLIHYSYGVNSTEKGDLSSESTVSRIRTEHFPLTLESARPSHTSQYLCASSRGQGVIGTNEKLFFGSGTQLSVL.

The chain links TRBV20-1 to TRBJ1-3, with TRBD1 identical over 11 bases. CDR1 and CDR2 (germline): DFQATT, SNEGSKA (reference sequence). The CDR3 runs to 17 residues. After removal of 3 bases from V and 2 bases from J, the junction contained 9 bases not matched to a gene. CDR3 coding DNA: TGCAGTGCTAGTGCCCGGGACAGGGGGTGGGCTGGAAACACCATATATTTT. This encodes CSASARDRGWAGNTIYF.

The chain couples TRBV3-1 (or the pseudogene TRBV3-2) to TRBJ1-1, with TRBD1 identical over 8 bases. The germline CDR1 and CDR2 sequences are LGHDT and YNNKEL (reference sequence). CDR3 length equals 15 residues. The ends lost 0 bases at V and 8 bases at J; junction bases unmatched: 8. CDR3 protein: CASSQDWTGLSEAFF. The CDR3 coding sequence is TGTGCCAGCAGCCAAGACTGGACAGGGCTCTCCGAAGCTTTCTTT.

The J gene is TRBJ1-4, the V gene TRBV3-1 (or the pseudogene TRBV3-2); tentatively, D is TRBD1 (5 bases). Germline V gene data show CDR1 as LGHDT and CDR2 as YNNKEL (reference sequence). The CDR3 loop spans 13 amino acids. The ends were cut back, 1 base at V and 10 bases at J, with 10 bases in the middle. CDR3 DNA: TGTGCCAGCAGCCAAGCGGCCGGGGGAAAACTGTTTTTT. It translates to CASSQAAGGKLFF.

The J gene is TRBJ1-2, the V gene TRBV25-1; D is ambiguous. Germline loops: CDR1 MGHDK, CDR2 SYGVNS. Trimming removed 4 bases from V and 4 bases from J, with 7 bases in between. The CDR3 runs 12 residues. CDR3 nucleotide sequence: TGTGCCAGCAGTGTAGGCGGCTATGGCTACACCTTC. Translation gives CASSVGGYGYTF.

Concerning this clone itself: An end of the junction does not agree with germline; a read error may underlie this. This chain connects TRBV28 to TRBJ1-1; 8 bases fit TRBD1. The CDR3 contains 14 residues. Germline lookup yields CDR1 MDHEN and CDR2 SYDVKM. CDR3 nucleotide sequence: TGTGCCGGCAGTTTATGGACAGGGTACACTGAAGCTTTCTTT. Translated, it gives CAGSLWTGYTEAFF. The full variable domain, with the rest looked up from reference TRBV28 and TRBJ1-1, is DVKVTQSSRYLVKRTGEKVFLECVQDMDHENMFWYRQDPGLGLRLIYFSYDVKMKEKGDIPEGYSVSREKKERFSLILESASTNQTSMYLCAGSLWTGYTEAFFGQGTRLTVV.

The table lists this clone with a count of one. The chain couples TRBV6-5 to TRBJ1-1; the D is unclear. V lost 5 bases and J lost 1, with 8 bases in between. This CDR3 is 13 amino acids long. Germline values: CDR1 MNHEY, CDR2 SVGAGI. CDR3 nucleotides: TGTGCCAGCAGTCACCAGGAGAACACTGAAGCTTTCTTT. Translated: CASSHQENTEAFF.

The chain links TRBV7-6 to TRBJ1-4; D possibly corresponds to TRBD1 (6 bases). The CDR3 spans 15 residues. The germline CDR1 and CDR2 sequences are SGHVS and FNYEAQ. Trimming removed 5 bases from V and 6 bases from J, with 16 bases in between. CDR3 in DNA: TGTGCCAGCAGCGGGAGGGGGGTAGGGGATGAAAAACTGTTTTTT. It encodes CASSGRGVGDEKLFF.

The chain has TRBV27 and TRBJ2-3; D remains ambiguous. Per germline, CDR1 MNHEY and CDR2 SMNVEV (reference sequence). The germline V and J ends were trimmed by 7 bases and 5 bases, with 10 bases remaining between them. This CDR3 region has 12 residues. The CDR3 sequence: CASTNDRDTQYF. The CDR3 nucleotides read TGTGCCAGCACTAACGATCGAGATACGCAGTATTTT.

The V call is TRBV3-1 (or the pseudogene TRBV3-2), the J call TRBJ2-7; a possible D gene is TRBD1 (6 bases). Deletions cut 3 bases from V and 6 bases from J, with 15 bases between. The CDR3 has 14 residues. Germline V gives CDR1 LGHDT, CDR2 YNNKEL (reference sequence). Here the CDR3 DNA reads TGTGCCAGCAGCCACGGCAGGGGTTCCCTCGAGCAGTACTTC. Translation gives CASSHGRGSLEQYF.

In regard to this clone: Other DNA sequences in this specimen translate into the identical CDR3. The rearrangement uses TRBV18 and TRBJ1-5; 10 positions match TRBD1. In germline, CDR1 is KGHSH, CDR2 LQKENI. The length of the CDR3 is 14 residues. With V trimmed by 3 bases and J by 5 bases, 1 base remained unmatched. CDR3 coding DNA: TGTGCCAGCTCACCTGGGACAGGGGATCAGCCCCAGCATTTT. Translated, it gives CASSPGTGDQPQHF. Full variable domain (remainder filled in from reference TRBV18 and TRBJ1-5): NAGVMQNPRHLVRRRGQEARLRCSPMKGHSHVYWYRQLPEEGLKFMVYLQKENIIDESGMPKERFSAEFPKEGPSILRIQQVVRGDSAAYFCASSPGTGDQPQHFGDGTRLSIL.

The chain couples TRBV10-3 to TRBJ1-5; a weak D match, TRBD1 (5 bases). This CDR3 comprises 12 residues. Germline lookup yields CDR1 ENHRY and CDR2 SYGVKD. V dropped 10 bases and J dropped 0 bases, with 7 bases sitting between them. CDR3 DNA: TGTGCCACGACAGATAGCAATCAGCCCCAGCATTTT. Its translation: CATTDSNQPQHF.

The chain uses TRBV11-2 and TRBJ1-2, with 7 bases identical to TRBD1. The germline gives CDR1 SGHAT, CDR2 FQNNGV. The CDR3 sequence is 13 residues long. The ends lost 5 bases at V and 2 bases at J; junction bases unmatched: 2. The CDR3 sequence is CASSADRNYGYTF. CDR3 nucleotides: TGTGCCAGCAGCGCGGACAGGAACTATGGCTACACCTTC.

This chain joins TRBV14 and TRBJ2-1; D call uncertain. The germline gives CDR1 SGHDN, CDR2 FVKESK. CDR3 length equals 15 residues. Trimming stripped 5 bases from V and 8 bases from J, with 19 bases between. In DNA form, the CDR3 reads TGTGCCAGCAGCTTCCCCGGGTCTCGTCGGGATGAGCAGTTCTTC. Translated, it gives CASSFPGSRRDEQFF. The whole variable domain, filled in from reference TRBV14 and TRBJ2-1, reads EAGVTQFPSHSVIEKGQTVTLRCDPISGHDNLYWYRRVMGKEIKFLLHFVKESKQDESGMPNNRFLAERTGGTYSTLKVQPAELEDSGVYFCASSFPGSRRDEQFFGPGTRLTVL.

The CDR3 here is CASRVADRAYEKLFF. As DNA, the CDR3 is TGTGCCAGCAGGGTCGCTGACAGGGCGTACGAAAAACTGTTTTTT. V and J are TRBV6-5 and TRBJ1-4, with TRBD1 matching over 7 bases. Trimming took 6 bases from V and 8 from J; bases not matched to a gene: 12. This CDR3 is 15 amino acids long. CDR1 and CDR2 (germline): MNHEY, SVGAGI.

For the CDR3, the DNA is TGTGCCAGCAGCCCGACAGGTACCACCGCAACTAATGAAAAACTGTTTTTT. Its protein is CASSPTGTTATNEKLFF. This chain joins TRBV3-1 (or the pseudogene TRBV3-2) and TRBJ1-4, with D possibly TRBD1 on 6 matching bases. The length of the CDR3 is 17 residues. Germline V lookup: CDR1 LGHDT, CDR2 YNNKEL (reference sequence). V dropped 4 bases and J dropped 0 bases, with 15 bases sitting between them.

This chain uses TRBV6-4 with TRBJ2-1; 8 bases are shared with TRBD2. This CDR3 comprises 15 residues. Unmatched junction bases numbered 4, after V lost 6 bases and J lost 0 bases. In germline, CDR1 is MRHNA, CDR2 SNTAGT. CDR3 in amino acids: CASSPSGHSYNEQFF. DNA for the CDR3: TGTGCCAGCAGCCCTAGCGGGCACTCCTACAATGAGCAGTTCTTC.

The chain combines TRBV27 with TRBJ2-7; the match to TRBD1 covers 8 bases. V lost 0 bases and J lost 2; bases outside the gene matches: 9. The CDR3 extends over 17 amino acids. Germline CDR1 and CDR2: MNHEY and SMNVEV (reference sequence). The CDR3 loop is CASSLSFPGTGPYEQYF. CDR3 DNA sequence: TGTGCCAGCAGTTTATCGTTCCCCGGGACAGGTCCCTACGAGCAGTACTTC.

The chain employs TRBV12-3 or TRBV12-4 and TRBJ1-4; the D is unclear. The CDR3 loop spans 12 amino acids. Between the trimmed V and J ends, which lost 0 bases and 7 bases, there was a span of 3 bases. The CDR3 region is CASSLASEKLFF. The CDR3 DNA is TGTGCCAGCAGTTTAGCTAGTGAAAAACTGTTTTTT.

This rearrangement joins TRBV18 to TRBJ2-5; possible D gene TRBD2, 7 bases. V dropped 6 bases and J dropped 1 base, with 9 bases sitting between them. CDR1 and CDR2 (germline): KGHSH, LQKENI. This CDR3 contains 13 residues. The CDR3 DNA follows: TGTGCCAGCTCGGGAGGGGGCCAAGAGACCCAGTACTTC. This encodes CASSGGGQETQYF.

This clone has at least ten counts. The genes are TRBV10-3 and TRBJ1-4, with a possible D match to TRBD1 (5 bases). The germline gives CDR1 ENHRY, CDR2 SYGVKD. V was trimmed by 8 bases and J by 7 bases, leaving 17 bases between them. The CDR3 is 14 residues long. DNA for the CDR3: TGTGCCATCTCGCGGGACGGTGTGGGTGAAAAACTGTTTTTT. It specifies CAISRDGVGEKLFF.

The rearrangement uses TRBV9 and TRBJ2-5; TRBD2 aligns across 11 bases. Germline V gene sequence: CDR1 SGDLS, CDR2 YYNGEE. V dropped 0 bases and J dropped 3; count of bases not matched to a gene: 4. There are 16 residues in the CDR3. CDR3 protein: CASSVAPSGGKETQYF. In DNA form, the CDR3 reads TGTGCCAGCAGCGTAGCTCCTAGCGGGGGGAAAGAGACCCAGTACTTC.

V gene TRBV3-1 (or the pseudogene TRBV3-2) combines with J gene TRBJ2-1; the D gene is possibly TRBD2 (5 bases). The CDR3 is 12 residues long. Trimming stripped 4 bases from V and 10 bases from J, with 11 bases between. Germline CDR1 and CDR2: LGHDT and YNNKEL (reference sequence). The DNA of the CDR3 is TGTGCCAGCAGCCCAAGCCGGGAAGAGCAGTTCTTC. Amino acid sequence: CASSPSREEQFF.

As to this clone: Distinct nucleotide sequences in the sample also encode this CDR3. The chain couples TRBV5-6 to TRBJ2-3, with TRBD1 matching over 10 bases. The germline V gene has CDR1 SGHDT and CDR2 YYEEEE. The CDR3 spans 15 residues. With V trimmed by 4 bases and J by 6 bases, 8 bases remained unmatched. For the CDR3, the DNA is TGTGCCAGCAGCCTTTCGGACAGGGGGAGGGATACGCAGTATTTT. This translates into CASSLSDRGRDTQYF.